The clone carrying this T cell receptor (beta chain) has a handful of counts. Its specificity is not known. The PCR had 60 Vbeta and 13 Jbeta primers. The repertoire was sequenced with immunoSEQ multiplex PCR; TCRdb's copy has only in-frame clones and lacks some. The sample lists approximately 77,000 clones, roughly four fifths seen once, with over 10% in the top ten. J gave up 11 bases and V 5 bases, and 13 bases lay outside the gene matches. This CDR3 region has 14 residues. The germline gives CDR1 MNHNS, CDR2 SASEGT. The data originate from a study of cytomegalovirus exposure and HLA in healthy donors. Study outcomes and limitations: Highly shared variants forming one cluster were likely a sequencing artifact. In a later analysis, across HLA loci, associated TCR counts were highest for DRB1, lowest for HLA-C.

The sequence was obtained from a male donor in good health and CMV-seropositive. Sequencing used PBMCs. The genes are TRBV6-1 and TRBJ2-5; 8 bases agree with TRBD1. The CDR3 is CASSQGGRGREQYF. In DNA form, the CDR3 reads TGTGCCAGCAGTCAGGGGGGCAGGGGGCGTGAGCAGTACTTC.